This record concerns one T cell receptor beta chain sequence. In TCRdb, the RT-PCR reads were re-called with MiXCR into one record per CDR3 protein. The sample carries roughly 940,000 distinct CDR3 sequences, 18% recorded once. These data are taken from a study of patients and donors after allogeneic stem cell transplantation. The germline V and J ends were trimmed by 4 bases and 1 base, with 14 bases remaining between them. There are 15 residues in the CDR3. CDR1 and CDR2 (germline): SGHRS, YFSETQ. The sequence was collected from a human donor who was either an allogeneic HSCT recipient or a stem cell or donor lymphocyte infusion donor (not recorded which). It is not recorded whose cells these are; they may come from a transplant donor. The rearrangement links TRBV5-1 to TRBJ1-1, with D possibly matching TRBD1 (6 bases). The specimen sequenced was blood, either unsorted or a sorted T cell fraction (not recorded which). CDR3 bases: TGCGCCAGCAGCAACGGACAGACGCGGAACACTGAAGCTTTCTTT. This translates into CASSNGQTRNTEAFF.